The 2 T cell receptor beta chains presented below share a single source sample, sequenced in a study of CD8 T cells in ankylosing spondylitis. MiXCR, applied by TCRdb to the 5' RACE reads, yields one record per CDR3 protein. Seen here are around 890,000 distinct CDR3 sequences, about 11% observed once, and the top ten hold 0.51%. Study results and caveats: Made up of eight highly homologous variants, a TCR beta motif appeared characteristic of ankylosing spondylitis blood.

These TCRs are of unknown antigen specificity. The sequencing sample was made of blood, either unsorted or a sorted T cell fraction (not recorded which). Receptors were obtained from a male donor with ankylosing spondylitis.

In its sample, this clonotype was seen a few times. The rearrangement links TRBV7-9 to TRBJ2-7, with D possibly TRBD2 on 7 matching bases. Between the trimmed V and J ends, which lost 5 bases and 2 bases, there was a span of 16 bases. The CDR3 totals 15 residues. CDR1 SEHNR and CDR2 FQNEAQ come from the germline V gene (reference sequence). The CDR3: CASSPWEGGTYEQYF. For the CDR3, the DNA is TGTGCCAGCAGCCCCTGGGAGGGGGGTACCTACGAGCAGTACTTC.

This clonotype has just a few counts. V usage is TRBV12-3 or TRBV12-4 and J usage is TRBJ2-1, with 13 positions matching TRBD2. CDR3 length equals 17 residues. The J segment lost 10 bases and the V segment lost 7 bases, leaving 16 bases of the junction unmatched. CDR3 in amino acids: CASTPTPGLAGIWEQFF. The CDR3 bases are TGTGCCAGCACCCCTACACCGGGACTAGCGGGGATCTGGGAGCAGTTCTTC.